These T cell receptor beta chains were read from a single sample in a study of T cell repertoires in cytomegalovirus infection. TCRdb independently ran MiXCR on the reads; one entry per CDR3 protein. The sample carries roughly 150,000 distinct CDR3 sequences, about a sixth recorded once. Sequenced input: CD8+ T cells from PBMCs. These receptors all come from a human donor in good health (CMV status not recorded). Some clones in this sample may be carry-over from other donors' samples. The CDR3 runs from the conserved cysteine through the conserved F or W. The D gene is left open where the match is weak. The size field is filled for only some rows; it gives once, few, many or a size class.

V gene: TRBV10-1; D gene: TRBD1; clone size: -; J gene: TRBJ2-1; CDR3 DNA: TGCGCCAGCAGTGAGTCAAGGGAGGGAGACAGGGGGCTCAATGAGCAGTTCTTC; CDR3 protein: CASSESREGDRGLNEQFF
V gene: TRBV7-8; D gene: -; clone size: -; J gene: TRBJ1-1; CDR3 DNA: TGTGCCAGCAGGTTCGGCCAGGGCGTTATGGCTGAAGCTTTCTTT; CDR3 protein: CASRFGQGVMAEAFF
V gene: TRBV6-5; D gene: -; clone size: -; J gene: TRBJ2-1; CDR3 DNA: TGTGCCAGCAGTTACTACGGGGGTGACTACAATGAGCAGTTCTTC; CDR3 protein: CASSYYGGDYNEQFF
V gene: TRBV15; D gene: TRBD1; clone size: -; J gene: TRBJ2-3; CDR3 DNA: TGTGCCACCCGGGACAGCCAGACAGATACGCAGTATTTT; CDR3 protein: CATRDSQTDTQYF
V gene: TRBV27; D gene: -; clone size: few; J gene: TRBJ1-5; CDR3 DNA: TGTGCCAGCAGTTTAGTTTTAGGTCAGCCCCAGCATTTT; CDR3 protein: CASSLVLGQPQHF
V gene: TRBV7-8; D gene: TRBD1; clone size: many; J gene: TRBJ2-7; CDR3 DNA: TGTGCCAGCAGCTTACTGGGACAGGGGCGATACGAGCAGTACTTC; CDR3 protein: CASSLLGQGRYEQYF
V gene: TRBV6-5; D gene: -; clone size: many; J gene: TRBJ2-7; CDR3 DNA: TGTGCCAGCAGTTATCAACAGGGATACGAGCAGTACTTC; CDR3 protein: CASSYQQGYEQYF
V gene: TRBV28; D gene: -; clone size: -; J gene: TRBJ1-1; CDR3 DNA: TGTGCCAGCAGTTTGAGTACAGTTATGAACACTGAAGCTTTCTTT; CDR3 protein: CASSLSTVMNTEAFF
V gene: TRBV6-2/TRBV6-3; D gene: -; clone size: few; J gene: TRBJ1-1; CDR3 DNA: TGTGCCAGCAGTTACATGTCCCCACTGGACGCTTTCTTT; CDR3 protein: CASSYMSPLDAFF
V gene: TRBV5-4; D gene: TRBD1; clone size: -; J gene: TRBJ2-3; CDR3 DNA: TGTGCCAGCAGCCTCCGGGACAGGGGGCCAGATACGCAGTATTTT; CDR3 protein: CASSLRDRGPDTQYF
V gene: TRBV6-2/TRBV6-3; D gene: -; clone size: once; J gene: TRBJ2-7; CDR3 DNA: TGTGCCAGCAGGAAGGGGGGCGCCGAGTACTTC; CDR3 protein: CASRKGGAEYF
V gene: TRBV14; D gene: -; clone size: -; J gene: TRBJ2-1; CDR3 DNA: TGTGCCAGCAGCCAGCGGAACAACAATGAGCAGTTCTTC; CDR3 protein: CASSQRNNNEQFF
V gene: TRBV11-2; D gene: -; clone size: -; J gene: TRBJ1-6; CDR3 DNA: TGTGCCAGCACCCGCACCGGAGCCCTCCACTTT; CDR3 protein: CASTRTGALHF
V gene: TRBV6-6; D gene: -; clone size: -; J gene: TRBJ2-1; CDR3 DNA: TGTGCCAGCCTCGACAGTTACAATGAGCAGTTCTTC; CDR3 protein: CASLDSYNEQFF
V gene: TRBV20-1; D gene: -; clone size: -; J gene: TRBJ2-5; CDR3 DNA: TGCGTGATTCTGACTCCCGCCGAAGAGACCCAGTACTTC; CDR3 protein: CVILTPAEETQYF
V gene: TRBV29-1; D gene: TRBD1; clone size: -; J gene: TRBJ2-2; CDR3 DNA: TGCAGCGTTCGGACAGGAGGTAACACCGGGGAGCTGTTTTTT; CDR3 protein: CSVRTGGNTGELFF
V gene: TRBV20-1; D gene: -; clone size: few; J gene: TRBJ1-2; CDR3 DNA: TGCAGTGCTAGAGATACGGGAGGTGGCTACACCTTC; CDR3 protein: CSARDTGGGYTF
V gene: TRBV20-1; D gene: -; clone size: -; J gene: TRBJ2-3; CDR3 DNA: TGCAGTGCTAGAGATTTCCGAACAGAACACACAGATACGCAGTATTTT; CDR3 protein: CSARDFRTEHTDTQYF
V gene: TRBV4-1; D gene: -; clone size: few; J gene: TRBJ1-1; CDR3 DNA: TGCGCCAGCAGCCAAAGGGCCACGCGGACTGAAGCTTTCTTT; CDR3 protein: CASSQRATRTEAFF
V gene: TRBV6-2/TRBV6-3; D gene: TRBD2; clone size: many; J gene: TRBJ2-1; CDR3 DNA: TGTGCCAGCAGTTACTGGAGCGGGGGGGCCGGCAATGAGCAGTTCTTC; CDR3 protein: CASSYWSGGAGNEQFF
V gene: TRBV7-8; D gene: -; clone size: many; J gene: TRBJ2-5; CDR3 DNA: TGTGCCAGCAGCCCCTGGGGGGTAGGGAGACTCCAAGAGACCCAGTACTTC; CDR3 protein: CASSPWGVGRLQETQYF
V gene: TRBV11-2; D gene: TRBD2; clone size: -; J gene: TRBJ2-3; CDR3 DNA: TGTGCCAGCAGCTTCAGACTAGCGGGAGGATGGGATACGCAGTATTTT; CDR3 protein: CASSFRLAGGWDTQYF
V gene: TRBV14; D gene: -; clone size: -; J gene: TRBJ2-5; CDR3 DNA: TGTGCCAGCTCCGGGACACAACAAGAGACCCAGTACTTC; CDR3 protein: CASSGTQQETQYF
V gene: TRBV5-1; D gene: -; clone size: few; J gene: TRBJ1-3; CDR3 DNA: TGCGCCAGCAGCTTATCCGGGCCAGGAGACACCATATATTTT; CDR3 protein: CASSLSGPGDTIYF
V gene: TRBV10-2; D gene: TRBD2; clone size: few; J gene: TRBJ2-1; CDR3 DNA: TGCGCCAGCAGCATGACTAGCGGGGGGCACAATGAGCAGTTCTTC; CDR3 protein: CASSMTSGGHNEQFF
V gene: TRBV28; D gene: TRBD1; clone size: -; J gene: TRBJ1-5; CDR3 DNA: TGTGCCAGCAGTTTATTTGGACAGGGGTATAGCAATCAGCCCCAGCATTTT; CDR3 protein: CASSLFGQGYSNQPQHF